A single sample is the source of the 8 T cell receptor beta chains below, sequenced in a study of blood T cell repertoires in COVID-19 (dated by TCRdb to the early 2020s). Library preparation employed the immunoSEQ multiplex PCR assay. Here the immuneACCESS table is served through TCRdb, limited to in-frame sequences with V and J called. Missing clones are a known gap in these copies; in checked studies unresolved V genes cover under half, and the rest lacks a known reason. The sample table records 400,000 to 500,000 clones; around 87% of these occur just once. Of the sample, about 1.7% falls within the top ten clones. The sequenced sample was PBMCs or T cells enriched from blood (not recorded which). The receptors were gathered from a woman aged 40 to 49 who had recovered from COVID-19.

The V gene is TRBV7-2, the J gene TRBJ1-6, with 7 bases that match TRBD1. The germline V gene encodes CDR1 SGHTA and CDR2 FQGNSA. CDR3 length: 15 amino acids. J lost 7 bases, V lost 1 base, and 4 bases had no gene match. The CDR3 DNA sequence: TGTGCCAGCAGCTTAGGACAGGGTCGGAATTCACCCCTCCACTTT. It translates to CASSLGQGRNSPLHF.

The chain combines TRBV19 with TRBJ2-4, with TRBD1 identical over 9 bases. The CDR3 runs to 16 residues. V was clipped by 2 bases and J by 9 bases; unmatched bases: 11. In germline, CDR1 is LNHDA, CDR2 SQIVND (reference sequence). The CDR3 here is CASSIFGRQGVGIQYF. CDR3 DNA sequence: TGTGCCAGTAGTATATTCGGGCGACAGGGGGTCGGCATTCAGTACTTC.

The chain employs TRBV13 and TRBJ2-1, with 8 bases that match TRBD2. CDR3 length equals 15 residues. J gave up 4 bases and V 3 bases, and 5 bases lay outside the gene matches. The germline CDR1 and CDR2 sequences are PRHDT and FYEKMQ (reference sequence). The CDR3 DNA reads as TGTGCCAGCAGCTTCTACGGGAGGGAATACAATGAGCAGTTCTTC. Its translation: CASSFYGREYNEQFF.

This clone has a single count. The chain has TRBV13 and TRBJ2-3; 8 positions agree with TRBD2. This CDR3 is built from 14 residues. With 1 base clipped from V and 4 bases from J, the junction kept 1 base outside the gene matches. CDR1 PRHDT and CDR2 FYEKMQ come from the germline V gene (reference sequence). CDR3 region: CASSLAGGSDTQYF. The CDR3 nucleotides are TGTGCCAGCAGCTTAGCGGGAGGGTCAGATACGCAGTATTTT.

The rearrangement uses TRBV7-9 and TRBJ1-2; no reliable D call. This CDR3 spans 12 amino acids. V lost 5 bases and J 6 bases, leaving 10 bases between the germline ends. Germline CDR1 reads SEHNR; CDR2 reads FQNEAQ (reference sequence). CDR3 nucleotides: TGTGCCAGCAGCCTCCACCGGGATGGCTACACCTTC. Protein product: CASSLHRDGYTF.

The chain combines TRBV29-1 with TRBJ1-2; D possibly corresponds to TRBD1 (6 bases). The CDR3 runs to 16 residues. V was cut by 6 bases and J by 0 bases, with 20 bases left in between. Germline values: CDR1 SQVTM, CDR2 ANQGSEA. The CDR3 DNA sequence: TGCAGCGTCGTACCCAACACAGGGTCCCCTAACTATGGCTACACCTTC. Its translation: CSVVPNTGSPNYGYTF.

The chain joins TRBV6-5 to TRBJ1-3; possible D gene TRBD1, 6 bases. The ends were cut back, 5 bases at V and 6 bases at J, with 14 bases in the middle. The CDR3 length is 14 residues. Germline V CDR1 and CDR2: MNHEY, SVGAGI. In nucleotides, the CDR3 is TGTGCCAGCAGTCTACAGGACAGTTTAAACACCATATATTTT. Amino acids: CASSLQDSLNTIYF.

The chain carries TRBV5-5 and TRBJ2-2; a weak D match, TRBD2 (5 bases). V was cut by 4 bases and J by 5 bases, with 18 bases left in between. The CDR3 runs to 16 residues. Germline assignment: CDR1 SGHKS and CDR2 YYEKEE (reference sequence). The chain's CDR3 is CASSLTGREFTGELFF. For the CDR3, the DNA is TGTGCCAGCAGCCTTACGGGAAGGGAATTTACCGGGGAGCTGTTTTTT.